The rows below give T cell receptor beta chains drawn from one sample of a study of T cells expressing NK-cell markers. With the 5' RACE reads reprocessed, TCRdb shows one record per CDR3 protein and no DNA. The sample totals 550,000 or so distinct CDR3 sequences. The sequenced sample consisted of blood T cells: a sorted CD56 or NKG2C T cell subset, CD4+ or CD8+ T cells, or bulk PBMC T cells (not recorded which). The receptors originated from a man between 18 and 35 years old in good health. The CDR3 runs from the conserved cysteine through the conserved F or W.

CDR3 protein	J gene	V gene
CASSPQRERFGNEQFF	TRBJ2-1	TRBV5-6
CASSPDGHTGELFF	TRBJ2-2	TRBV12-3/TRBV12-4
CASSSTGLGEQYF	TRBJ2-7	TRBV7-9
CASSTGTGARGYTF	TRBJ1-2	TRBV12-3/TRBV12-4
CASSFWGGGETQYF	TRBJ2-5	TRBV12-3/TRBV12-4
CASSLGVVTAIKYQETQYF	TRBJ2-5	TRBV11-1
CASSQIGQGETQYF	TRBJ2-5	TRBV4-1
CASSYTPSSLSYNEQFF	TRBJ2-1	TRBV6-5
CASSDSGRGGGEQFF	TRBJ2-1	TRBV9
CASSLRRVGETQYF	TRBJ2-5	TRBV11-2
CATSSYGLQEKLFF	TRBJ1-4	TRBV15
CASSQDVRNNEQFF	TRBJ2-1	TRBV4-3
CSALPGEMNTEAFF	TRBJ1-1	TRBV20-1
CASTGFDEQFF	TRBJ2-1	TRBV6-5
CSVRSSDSNTEAFF	TRBJ1-1	TRBV29-1
CASTLGLAGAHEQFF	TRBJ2-1	TRBV12-3/TRBV12-4
CASSVSGGPAYEQYF	TRBJ2-7	TRBV9
CSASDSLSYEQYF	TRBJ2-7	TRBV20-1
CASSLYGRDKNTEAFF	TRBJ1-1	TRBV5-5
CAISEPGLAGVPETQYF	TRBJ2-5	TRBV10-3
CASSVGTATNEKLFF	TRBJ1-4	TRBV9
CASSQEDSFYGYTF	TRBJ1-2	TRBV3-1
CASSFRGSLVDTSYEQYF	TRBJ2-7	TRBV27
CASSTGLEANQETQYF	TRBJ2-5	TRBV5-1
CAISESTSGRGNEQYF	TRBJ2-7	TRBV10-3
CASRTHRGPNTDTQYF	TRBJ2-3	TRBV7-6
CASSTSIRVGDNEQFF	TRBJ2-1	TRBV5-1
CASSSATGTDTQYF	TRBJ2-3	TRBV11-1
CASSSTEPPQFF	TRBJ2-1	TRBV7-9
CASSPNRALVHNEQFF	TRBJ2-1	TRBV5-1
CASSGGNYEQYF	TRBJ2-7	TRBV7-2
CASKNDYTIYF	TRBJ1-3	TRBV12-3/TRBV12-4
CASSLDSGGGLDNEQFF	TRBJ2-1	TRBV11-2
CASRNWAEETQYF	TRBJ2-5	TRBV11-2
CSVEYRGWEYNEQFF	TRBJ2-1	TRBV29-1
CSAHSPSQGSSYNEQFF	TRBJ2-1	TRBV20-1
CASSSSGAGRETQYF	TRBJ2-5	TRBV6-2/TRBV6-3
CAISERGAGRNIQYF	TRBJ2-4	TRBV10-3
CSATESTAPLHF	TRBJ1-6	TRBV20-1
CASSITALFGTSGIVAKNIQYF	TRBJ2-4	TRBV11-1
CATSRTSGSASYEQYF	TRBJ2-7	TRBV15
CASSSSGRAHTDTQYF	TRBJ2-3	TRBV6-5
CASSVRGKTGELFF	TRBJ2-2	TRBV9
CSVAGGIASSYNEQFF	TRBJ2-1	TRBV29-1
CASGPGGNTGELFF	TRBJ2-2	TRBV12-5
CASSLSLGLAGGGEQFF	TRBJ2-1	TRBV5-1
CSARAGVSMNTEAFF	TRBJ1-1	TRBV20-1